This T cell receptor beta chain was identified during a study of radiotherapy plus CTLA-4 blockade in lung cancer. Trimming stripped 5 bases from V and 0 bases from J, with 11 bases between. Germline V gene lookup returns CDR1 SGHRS and CDR2 YFSETQ. This CDR3 is built from 14 residues. Generated by immunoSEQ multiplex PCR, the TCRdb table keeps only in-frame clones and is missing some. The data contain around 56,000 clones, less than 80% of them singletons. Sequencing was performed on peripheral blood, taken from a patient treated with radiotherapy plus ipilimumab. The chain recombines TRBV5-1 with TRBJ1-1; D unclear. The receptor was isolated from a human donor with non-small cell lung cancer who had a complete response to radiotherapy plus ipilimumab. The CDR3 spells CASRAGSMNTEAFF. In DNA form, the CDR3 reads TGCGCCAGCAGGGCAGGATCGATGAACACTGAAGCTTTCTTT.